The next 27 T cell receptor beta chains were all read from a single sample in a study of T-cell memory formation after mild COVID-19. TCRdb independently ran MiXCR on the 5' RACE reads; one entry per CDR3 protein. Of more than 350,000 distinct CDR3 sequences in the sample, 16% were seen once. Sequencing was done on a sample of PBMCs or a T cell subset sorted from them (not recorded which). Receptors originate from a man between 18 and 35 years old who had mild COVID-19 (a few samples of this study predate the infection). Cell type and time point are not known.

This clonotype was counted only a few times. The CDR3 loop is CASSPGRSSYEQYV. The CDR3 nucleotides read TGTGCCAGCAGCCCGGGACGGAGCTCCTACGAGCAGTACGTC. The gene calls are TRBV21-1 and TRBJ2-7; no DNA check was done on the table's D call, TRBD1. TRBV21-1 is a pseudogene. This CDR3 has 14 amino acids.

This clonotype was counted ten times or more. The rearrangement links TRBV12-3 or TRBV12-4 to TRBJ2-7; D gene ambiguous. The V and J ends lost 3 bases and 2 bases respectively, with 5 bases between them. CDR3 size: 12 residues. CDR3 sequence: CASSFNTYEQYV. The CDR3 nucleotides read TGTGCCAGCAGTTTTAACACCTACGAGCAGTACGTC.

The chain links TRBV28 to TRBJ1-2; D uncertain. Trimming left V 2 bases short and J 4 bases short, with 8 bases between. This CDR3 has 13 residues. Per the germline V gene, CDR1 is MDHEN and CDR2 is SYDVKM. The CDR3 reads CASSLTTSYGYTF. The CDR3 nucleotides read TGTGCCAGCAGTTTAACTACTTCCTATGGCTACACCTTC.

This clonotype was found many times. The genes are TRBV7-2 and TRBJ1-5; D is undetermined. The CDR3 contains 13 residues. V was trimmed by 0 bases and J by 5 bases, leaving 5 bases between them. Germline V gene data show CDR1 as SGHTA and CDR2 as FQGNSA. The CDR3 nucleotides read TGTGCCAGCAGCTTAGCTAGGGATCAGCCCCAGCATTTT. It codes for CASSLARDQPQHF.

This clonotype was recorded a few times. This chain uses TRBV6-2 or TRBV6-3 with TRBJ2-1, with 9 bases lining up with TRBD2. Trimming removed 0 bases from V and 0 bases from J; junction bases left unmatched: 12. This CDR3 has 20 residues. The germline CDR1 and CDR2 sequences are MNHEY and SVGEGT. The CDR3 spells CASSYSASGVGRGSYNEQFF. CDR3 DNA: TGTGCCAGCAGTTACTCAGCTAGCGGGGTGGGGAGGGGCTCCTACAATGAGCAGTTCTTC.

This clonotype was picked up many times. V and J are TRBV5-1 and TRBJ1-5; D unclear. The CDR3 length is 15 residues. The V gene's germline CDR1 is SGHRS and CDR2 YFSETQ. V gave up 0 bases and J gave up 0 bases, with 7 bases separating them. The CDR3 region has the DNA TGCGCCAGCAGCTTGGACGGAAATAGCAATCAGCCCCAGCATTTT. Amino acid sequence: CASSLDGNSNQPQHF.

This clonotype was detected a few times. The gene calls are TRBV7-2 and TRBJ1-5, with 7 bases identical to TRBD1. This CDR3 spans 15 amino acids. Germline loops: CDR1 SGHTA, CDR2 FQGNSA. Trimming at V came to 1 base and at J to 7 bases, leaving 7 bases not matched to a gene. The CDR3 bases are TGTGCCAGCAGCTTAGATGCAGGGGGAGGACAGCCCCAGCATTTT. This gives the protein CASSLDAGGGQPQHF.

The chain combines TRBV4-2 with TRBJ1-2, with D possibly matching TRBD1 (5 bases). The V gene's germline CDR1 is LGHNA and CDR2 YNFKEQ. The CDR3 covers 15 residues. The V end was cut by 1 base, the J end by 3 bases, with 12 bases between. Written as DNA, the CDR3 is TGTGCCAGCAGCCAAGTTTTAGGGGACCACTATGGCTACACCTTC. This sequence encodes CASSQVLGDHYGYTF.

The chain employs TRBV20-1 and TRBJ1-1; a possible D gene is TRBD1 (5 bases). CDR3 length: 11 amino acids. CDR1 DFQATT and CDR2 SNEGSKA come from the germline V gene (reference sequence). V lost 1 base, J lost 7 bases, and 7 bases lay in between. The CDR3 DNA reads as TGCAGTGCTAGAGTCCAGGGTGAAGCTTTCTTT. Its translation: CSARVQGEAFF.

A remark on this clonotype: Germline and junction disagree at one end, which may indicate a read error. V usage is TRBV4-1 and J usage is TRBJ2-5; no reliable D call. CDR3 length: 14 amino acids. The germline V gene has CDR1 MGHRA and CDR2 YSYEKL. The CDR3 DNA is TGCGCCAGCAGCCAAGACGCAGCTCAAGATACCCAGTACTTC. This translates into CASSQDAAQDTQYF.

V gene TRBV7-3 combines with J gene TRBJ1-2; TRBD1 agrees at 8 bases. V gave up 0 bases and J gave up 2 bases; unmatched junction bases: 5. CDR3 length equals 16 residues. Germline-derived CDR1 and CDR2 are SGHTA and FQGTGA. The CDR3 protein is CASSLTRTGLNYGYTF. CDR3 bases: TGTGCCAGCAGCTTAACGAGGACAGGGCTGAACTATGGCTACACCTTC.

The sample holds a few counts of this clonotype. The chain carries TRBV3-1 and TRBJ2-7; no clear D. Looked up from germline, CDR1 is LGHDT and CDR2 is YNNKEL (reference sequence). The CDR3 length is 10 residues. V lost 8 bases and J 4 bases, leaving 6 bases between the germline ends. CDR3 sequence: CASGSYEQYV. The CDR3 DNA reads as TGTGCCAGCGGATCGTACGAGCAGTACGTC.

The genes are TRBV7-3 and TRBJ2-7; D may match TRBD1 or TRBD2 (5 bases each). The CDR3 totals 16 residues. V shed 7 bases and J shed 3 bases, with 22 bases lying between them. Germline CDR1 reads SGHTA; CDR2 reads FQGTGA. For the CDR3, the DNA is TGTGCCAGCACCGTGGGGCGGAGCGGCATTTTCTACGAGCAGTACTTC. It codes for CASTVGRSGIFYEQYF.

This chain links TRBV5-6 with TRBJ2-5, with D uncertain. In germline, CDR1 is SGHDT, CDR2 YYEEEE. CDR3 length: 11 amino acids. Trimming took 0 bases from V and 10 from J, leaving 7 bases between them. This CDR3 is CASSLGRRQYF. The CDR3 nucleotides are TGTGCCAGCAGCTTGGGTCGGCGCCAGTACTTC.

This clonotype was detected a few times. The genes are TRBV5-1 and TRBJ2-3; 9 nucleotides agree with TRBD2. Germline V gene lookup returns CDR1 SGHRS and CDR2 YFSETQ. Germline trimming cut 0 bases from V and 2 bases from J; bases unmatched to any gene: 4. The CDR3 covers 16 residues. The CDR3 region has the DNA TGCGCCAGCAGCTTGGGTAGCGGGGGCCTCACAGATACGCAGTATTTT. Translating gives CASSLGSGGLTDTQYF.

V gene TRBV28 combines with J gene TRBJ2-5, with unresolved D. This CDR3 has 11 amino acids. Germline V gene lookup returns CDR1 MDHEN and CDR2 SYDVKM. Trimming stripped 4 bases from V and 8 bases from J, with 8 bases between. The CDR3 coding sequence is TGTGCCAGCAGTTCCCGGAGTACCCAGTACTTC. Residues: CASSSRSTQYF.

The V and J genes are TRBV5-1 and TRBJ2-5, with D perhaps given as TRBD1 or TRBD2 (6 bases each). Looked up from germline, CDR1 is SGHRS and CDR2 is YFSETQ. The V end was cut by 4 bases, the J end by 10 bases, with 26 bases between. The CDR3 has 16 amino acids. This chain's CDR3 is CASSAGQSNPYVGQYF. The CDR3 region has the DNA TGCGCCAGCAGCGCGGGACAATCTAATCCGTACGTGGGCCAGTACTTC.

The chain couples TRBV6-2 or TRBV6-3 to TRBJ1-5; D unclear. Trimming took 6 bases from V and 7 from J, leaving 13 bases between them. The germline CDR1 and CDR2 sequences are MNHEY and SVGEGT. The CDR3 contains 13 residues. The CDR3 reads CASSLMGEQPQHF. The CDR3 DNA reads TGTGCCAGCAGCCTTATGGGAGAGCAGCCCCAGCATTTT.

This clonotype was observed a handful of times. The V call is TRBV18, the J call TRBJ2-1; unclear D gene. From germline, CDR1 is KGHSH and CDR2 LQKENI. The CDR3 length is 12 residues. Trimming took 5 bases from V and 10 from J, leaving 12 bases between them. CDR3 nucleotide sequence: TGTGCCAGCTCAAGGTGGGGTCGAGAGCAGTTCTTC. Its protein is CASSRWGREQFF.

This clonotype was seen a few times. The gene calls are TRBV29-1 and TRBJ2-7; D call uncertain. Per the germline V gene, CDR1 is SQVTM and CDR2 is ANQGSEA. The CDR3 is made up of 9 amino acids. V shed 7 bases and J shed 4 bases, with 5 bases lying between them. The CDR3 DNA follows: TGCAGCGAAAAATACGAGCAGTACTTC. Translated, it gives CSEKYEQYF.

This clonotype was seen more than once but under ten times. CDR3 loop: CASSPGQGWFSEPQHF. In nucleotides, the CDR3 is TGTGCCAGCAGCCCGGGACAGGGTTGGTTCAGCGAGCCCCAGCATTTT. The rearrangement joins TRBV6-6 to TRBJ1-5, with 9 positions matching TRBD1. This CDR3 is built from 16 residues. Germline V lookup: CDR1 MNHNY, CDR2 SVGAGI (reference sequence). After removal of 6 bases from V and 8 bases from J, the junction contained 14 bases not matched to a gene.

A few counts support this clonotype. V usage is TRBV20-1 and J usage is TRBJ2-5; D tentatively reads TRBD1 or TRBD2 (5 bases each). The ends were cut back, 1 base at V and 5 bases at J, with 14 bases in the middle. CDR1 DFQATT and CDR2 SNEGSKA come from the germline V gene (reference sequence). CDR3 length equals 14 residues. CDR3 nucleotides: TGCAGTGCTAGAGCTGGTTGGGGGTCTGAGACCCAGTACTTC. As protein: CSARAGWGSETQYF.

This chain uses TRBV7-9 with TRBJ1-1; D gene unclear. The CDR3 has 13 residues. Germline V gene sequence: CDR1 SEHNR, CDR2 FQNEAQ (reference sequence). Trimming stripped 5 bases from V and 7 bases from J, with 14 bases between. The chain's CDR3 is CASSPSATVEAFF. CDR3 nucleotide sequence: TGTGCCAGCAGCCCATCCGCTACGGTTGAAGCTTTCTTT.

This CDR3 is CASSYYRQGVNNEQFF. For the CDR3, the DNA is TGTGCCAGCAGTTATTACCGACAGGGGGTCAACAATGAGCAGTTCTTC. The chain joins TRBV6-2 or TRBV6-3 to TRBJ2-1; TRBD1 aligns across 9 bases. The V gene end was trimmed by 3 bases and the J gene end by 5 bases; junction bases not matched to a gene: 8. This CDR3 is 16 amino acids long. Looked up from germline, CDR1 is MNHEY and CDR2 is SVGEGT.

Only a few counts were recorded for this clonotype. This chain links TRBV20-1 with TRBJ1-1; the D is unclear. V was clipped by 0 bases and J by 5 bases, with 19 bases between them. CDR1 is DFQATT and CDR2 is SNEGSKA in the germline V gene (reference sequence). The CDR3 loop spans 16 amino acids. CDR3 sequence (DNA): TGCAGTGCTAGAGATCTCGTTGGGCTGAGTGGAACTGAAGCTTTCTTT. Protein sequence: CSARDLVGLSGTEAFF.

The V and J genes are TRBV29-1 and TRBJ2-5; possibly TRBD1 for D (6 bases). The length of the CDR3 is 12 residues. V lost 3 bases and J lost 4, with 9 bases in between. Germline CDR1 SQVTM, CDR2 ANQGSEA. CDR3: CSVDRGGETQYF. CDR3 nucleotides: TGCAGCGTTGATCGAGGGGGAGAGACCCAGTACTTC.

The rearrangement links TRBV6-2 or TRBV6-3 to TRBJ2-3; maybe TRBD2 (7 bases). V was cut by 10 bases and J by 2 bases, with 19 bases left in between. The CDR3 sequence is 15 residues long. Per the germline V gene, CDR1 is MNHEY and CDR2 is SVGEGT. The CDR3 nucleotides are TGTGCCACCATTCGGCGGGGGCCCGTCACAGATACGCAGTATTTT. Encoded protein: CATIRRGPVTDTQYF.